This T cell receptor (beta chain) was sequenced for a study of blood T cell repertoires in COVID-19 (dated by TCRdb to 2019 to 2021). Concerning the study at large: Collaborator samples came from the United States, Italy and Spain and covered acute and convalescent phases of COVID-19. The prospective study material was composed of cDNA or gDNA derived from T cells, B-cell-depleted T cells, or PBMCs. The dataset comprised deeply sampled blood TCRbeta repertoires from subjects exposed to, actively infected with, or recovered from COVID-19. The repertoires were made available in a free public database intended to serve as a resource for research on the immune response to SARS-CoV-2. Samples were obtained from the ongoing ImmuneRACE study (first 160 participants) and from over 1,000 subjects provided by 6 global collaborators. Nearly every sample came with metadata listing a de-identified subject ID, COVID-19 status, age in years and sex. HLA class I and class II types, where available, came from metadata supplied by the sample provider rather than from assay-based typing.

Details on this clone: No antigen is known for it. There are no base qualities to consult, and no much larger clone falls within one base.

The trim is 0 bases for V and 5 bases for J, with a gap of 14 bases between the germline ends. The germline V gene (reference sequence) provides CDR1 LNHNV and CDR2 YYDKDF. Spanning cysteine to phenylalanine, the CDR3 consists of 15 amino acids. Only CDR3 DNA remains: 45 bases, in frame from the first base. TCRbeta CDR3 regions were amplified from genomic DNA using the immunoSEQ Assay, a bias-controlled multiplex PCR. In the original analysis: The number of nucleated cells in each sample was estimated from the amplification of reference gene primers within the assay. Sequence reads were collapsed and filtered to measure the absolute abundance of every unique TCRbeta CDR3 rearrangement. For each sample, productive Simpson clonality was calculated as the square root of Simpson's diversity index over productive rearrangements. Entries here come from immuneACCESS through TCRdb and include only in-frame sequences with V and J called. Some clones fail to appear in such tables; in the studies checked, an unresolved V gene covers under half of the shortfall, and the cause of the remainder is unknown. That table is the source of V, J and clone size, and D and trimming were worked out from the DNA. Within this sample are 350,000 to 500,000 clones, with about 90% of them counted one time only. The ten most abundant clones make up roughly 0.87% of the sample.

At one collaborating source in Seattle, patients were enrolled during active infection and were followed longitudinally through the course of disease. Collaborating institutions collected whole blood in K2EDTA tubes following their own protocols. Collaborator samples were shipped for TCRbeta analysis as frozen whole blood, isolated PBMCs, or DNA extracted from either sample type. Broad study findings and their caveats: The amount of clinical and demographic metadata varied by source and participant and was provided uncurated.

This chain joins TRBV15 to TRBJ2-7; tentative D gene TRBD1, with 6 bases matching. Sequencing was done on a sample of peripheral blood. This receptor was identified in a man younger than 30 with COVID-19, enrolled during active disease. The DNA sequence reads TGTGCCACCAGCAGAGAAGGACAGCTTCTCCACGAGCAGTACTTC. This codes for CATSREGQLLHEQYF.